A single sample gave rise to the 6 T cell receptor beta chains below, sequenced in a study of blood T cells in healthy people across ages. A second PCR, run for roughly 6 to 11 cycles, used a sample-barcoded 5' primer plus a J-beta primer mix. TCRdb re-called the 5' RACE reads with MiXCR, one entry per CDR3 protein. The sample holds about 700,000 distinct CDR3 sequences, about a third seen once. The sample taken for sequencing was blood. The source is a woman older than 75 in good health.

The V call is TRBV30, the J call TRBJ1-1, with no clear D. Germline CDR1 GTSNPN, CDR2 SVGIG (reference sequence). V dropped 1 base and J dropped 5 bases, with 8 bases sitting between them. This CDR3 region has 12 residues. The chain's CDR3 is CAWSARATEAFF. DNA of the CDR3: TGTGCCTGGAGTGCCCGGGCAACTGAAGCTTTCTTT.

This clonotype was counted between two and nine times. The V call is TRBV7-2, the J call TRBJ2-3; TRBD2 matches at 7 bases. J lost 5 bases, V lost 10 bases, and 9 bases had no gene match. The germline CDR1 and CDR2 sequences are SGHTA and FQGNSA. The CDR3 length is 13 residues. CDR3 loop: CATQEWGGDTQYF. In DNA form, the CDR3 reads TGTGCCACACAAGAGTGGGGGGGAGATACGCAGTATTTT. The full variable domain, in which reference TRBV7-2 and TRBJ2-3 provide the parts outside the CDR3, is GAGVSQSPSNKVTEKGKDVELRCDPISGHTALYWYRQSLGQGLEFLIYFQGNSAPDKSGLPSDRFSAERTGGSVSTLTIQRTQQEDSAVYLCATQEWGGDTQYFGPGTRLTVL.

This clonotype was observed a handful of times. J is TRBJ2-7 and V is TRBV2, with 10 bases lining up with TRBD1. The CDR3 extends over 11 amino acids. Per the germline V gene, CDR1 is SNHLY and CDR2 is FYNNEI. The trim removed 11 bases at V and 6 bases at J, leaving 4 bases unmatched. CDR3 region: CALRDRGEQYF. The CDR3 bases are TGTGCCCTCCGGGACAGGGGCGAGCAGTACTTC.

This clonotype appeared a few times. A much larger clone sits a single nucleotide away, making a read error possible. J is TRBJ1-4 and V is TRBV5-1; possibly TRBD1 for D (5 bases). This CDR3 is 14 amino acids long. Germline loops: CDR1 SGHRS, CDR2 YFSETQ. The CDR3 region is CASSLGQRNEKPFF. The CDR3 bases are TGCGCCAGCAGCTTGGGACAGCGTAATGAAAAACCGTTTTTT.

As to this clonotype: This may be a read error: a much more frequent sequence differs by one nucleotide. V usage is TRBV7-2 and J usage is TRBJ2-1, with D perhaps TRBD2 (6 bases). The V end was cut by 0 bases, the J end by 6 bases, with 18 bases between. The CDR3 runs 17 residues. Germline assignment: CDR1 SGHTA and CDR2 FQGNSA. The CDR3 region has the DNA TGTACCAGCAGCTTAGCATCAACTAGCCTCCTGGGCAATGAGCAGTTCTTC. This codes for CTSSLASTSLLGNEQFF.

The V and J genes are TRBV5-1 and TRBJ2-2, with 8 positions matching TRBD2. Germline CDR1 reads SGHRS; CDR2 reads YFSETQ. The V and J ends lost 0 bases and 0 bases, in that order; junction bases with no gene match: 4. The CDR3 totals 17 residues. CDR3 residues: CASSLVAGGANTGELFF. The CDR3 bases are TGCGCCAGCAGCTTGGTTGCGGGGGGTGCGAACACCGGGGAGCTGTTTTTT.